This entry is about one TCR beta chain. Antigen unknown. CDR1 and CDR2 from the germline V gene are GTSNPN and SVGIG (reference sequence). The V gene lost 1 base and the J gene lost 3 bases, with 10 bases spanning the gap. The CDR3 is 14 residues long. The data originate from a study of T cell responses to AZD1222 COVID-19 vaccine. The study, taken as a whole, reports: Nearly half of the spike-specific TCRs reportedly recognize variant regions that carry no mutations. The peak T cell response came first, and repertoires were sampled only after it.

Some clones are missing from TCRdb's copy, which holds only in-frame ones; the method was immunoSEQ multiplex PCR. The sample carries 75,000 to 95,000 clones, 85% to 90% recorded once. The input for sequencing was peripheral blood, taken on day 0 of MenACWY control vaccination. This sequence was found in an adult in good health. V gene TRBV30 combines with J gene TRBJ1-5, with D maybe TRBD1 (5 bases). This chain's CDR3 is CAWSDGATNQPQHF. In DNA form, the CDR3 reads TGTGCCTGGAGTGATGGGGCTACCAATCAGCCCCAGCATTTT.